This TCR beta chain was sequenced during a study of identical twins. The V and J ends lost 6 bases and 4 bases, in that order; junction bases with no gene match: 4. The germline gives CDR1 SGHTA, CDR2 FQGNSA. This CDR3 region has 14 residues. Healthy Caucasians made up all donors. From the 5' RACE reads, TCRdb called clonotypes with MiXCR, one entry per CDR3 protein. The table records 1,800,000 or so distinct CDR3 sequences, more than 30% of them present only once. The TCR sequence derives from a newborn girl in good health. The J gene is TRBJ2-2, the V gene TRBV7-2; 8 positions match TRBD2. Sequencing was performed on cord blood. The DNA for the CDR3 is TGTGCCAGCAGTGACGGGACTAGCACCGGGGAGCTGTTTTTT. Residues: CASSDGTSTGELFF. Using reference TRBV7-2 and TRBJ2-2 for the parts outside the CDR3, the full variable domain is GAGVSQSPSNKVTEKGKDVELRCDPISGHTALYWYRQSLGQGLEFLIYFQGNSAPDKSGLPSDRFSAERTGGSVSTLTIQRTQQEDSAVYLCASSDGTSTGELFFGEGSRLTVL.